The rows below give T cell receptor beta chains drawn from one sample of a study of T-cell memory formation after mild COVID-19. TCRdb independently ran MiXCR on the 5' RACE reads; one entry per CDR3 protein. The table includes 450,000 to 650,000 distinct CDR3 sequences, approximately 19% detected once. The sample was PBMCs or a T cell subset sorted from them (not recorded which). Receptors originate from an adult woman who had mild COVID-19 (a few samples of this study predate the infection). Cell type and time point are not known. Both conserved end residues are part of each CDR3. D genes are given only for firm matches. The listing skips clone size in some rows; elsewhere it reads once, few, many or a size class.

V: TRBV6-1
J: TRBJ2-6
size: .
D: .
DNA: TGTGCCAGCAGCCAAGGGTACAGCTCCTCTGGGGCCAACGTCCTGACTTTC
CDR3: CASSQGYSSSGANVLTF

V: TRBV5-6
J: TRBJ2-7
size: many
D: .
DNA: TGTGCCAGCAGCTCGGACGGCAGCTCCTACGAGCAGTACTTC
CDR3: CASSSDGSSYEQYF

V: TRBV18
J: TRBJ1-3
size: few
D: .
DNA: TGTGCCAGCTCACCCTACAGGGATTCCTCTGGAAACACCATATATTTT
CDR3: CASSPYRDSSGNTIYF

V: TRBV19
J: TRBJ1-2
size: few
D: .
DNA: TGTGCCAGTAGTTTTTACATTTCGGGCGGCTACACCTTC
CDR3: CASSFYISGGYTF

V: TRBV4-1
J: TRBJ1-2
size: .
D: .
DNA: TGCGCCAGCAGCCAACAGGGAGGGGAAGGCTACACCTTC
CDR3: CASSQQGGEGYTF

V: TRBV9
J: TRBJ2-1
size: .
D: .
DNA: TGTGCCAGCAGCGAGCGGACAGCCTTCACCTACAATGAGCAGTTCTTC
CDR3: CASSERTAFTYNEQFF

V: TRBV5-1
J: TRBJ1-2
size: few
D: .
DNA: TGCGCCAGCACCAATGGGGCAGGAGACTATGGCTACACCTTC
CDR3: CASTNGAGDYGYTF

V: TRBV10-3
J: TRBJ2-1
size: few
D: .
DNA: TGTGCCATCAGTGAGTTTGGACGGTTTCCCTCCTACAATGAGCAGTTCTTC
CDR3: CAISEFGRFPSYNEQFF

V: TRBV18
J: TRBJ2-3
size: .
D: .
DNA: TGTGCCAGCTCACCACCGAATCAGCGGGGCACAGATACGCAGTATTTT
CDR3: CASSPPNQRGTDTQYF

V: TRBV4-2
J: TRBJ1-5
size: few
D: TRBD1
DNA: TGTGCCAGCAGCCAAGGTGGGACAGGAGGACAGCCCCAGCATTTT
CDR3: CASSQGGTGGQPQHF

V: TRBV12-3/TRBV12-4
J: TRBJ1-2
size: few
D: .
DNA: TGTGCCAGCAGTTTATACAGGGTGAACTATGGCTACACCTTC
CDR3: CASSLYRVNYGYTF

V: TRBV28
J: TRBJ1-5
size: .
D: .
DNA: TGTGCCAGCAGTTTTATCCCCTCCGAGCCCCAGCATTTT
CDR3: CASSFIPSEPQHF

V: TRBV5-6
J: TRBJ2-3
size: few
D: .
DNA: TGTGCCAGCAGCTTGGGTATTATCGGGGTGACTAGCACAGATACGCAGTATTTT
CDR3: CASSLGIIGVTSTDTQYF

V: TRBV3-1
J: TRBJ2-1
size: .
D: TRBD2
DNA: TGTGCCAGCAGCCGGGTAGCGGGCGGGAGCGGTTACAATGAGCAGTTCTTC
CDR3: CASSRVAGGSGYNEQFF

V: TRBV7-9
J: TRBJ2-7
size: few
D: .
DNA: TGTGCCAGCAGCTTAGGTTTCGGGGAGACCTACGAGCAGTACTTC
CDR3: CASSLGFGETYEQYF

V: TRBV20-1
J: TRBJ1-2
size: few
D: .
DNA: TGCAGTGCTAGAGACAGGGACTATGGCTACACCTTC
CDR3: CSARDRDYGYTF

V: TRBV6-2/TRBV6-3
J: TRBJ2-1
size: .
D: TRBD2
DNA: TGTGCCAGCCGGACTAGCGGGAGCCATTACAATGAGCAGTTCTTC
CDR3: CASRTSGSHYNEQFF

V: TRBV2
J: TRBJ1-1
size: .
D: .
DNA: TGTGCCAGCAGTGAAGGTGGGGGGGACACTGAAGCTTTCTTT
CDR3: CASSEGGGDTEAFF

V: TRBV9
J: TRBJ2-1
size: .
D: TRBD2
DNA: TGTGCCAGCAGCGCAAGAGAGGGACTAGAGGAGTTCTTC
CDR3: CASSAREGLEEFF

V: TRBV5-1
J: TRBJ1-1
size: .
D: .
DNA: TGCGCCAGCATGATAACAGGAGGGTACACTGAAGCTTTCTTT
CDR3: CASMITGGYTEAFF

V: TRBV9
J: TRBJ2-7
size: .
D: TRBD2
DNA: TGTGCCAGCAGCAGCGTAGGTGGAGCGGGAGAGGAGCAGTACTTC
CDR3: CASSSVGGAGEEQYF

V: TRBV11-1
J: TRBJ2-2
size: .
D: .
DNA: TGTGCCAGCAGCTTTACGTCGGGGCCGAACACCGGGGAGCTGTTTTTT
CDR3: CASSFTSGPNTGELFF

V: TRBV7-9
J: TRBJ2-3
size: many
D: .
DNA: TGTGCCAGGTCATCACATACGCAGTATTTT
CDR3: CARSSHTQYF

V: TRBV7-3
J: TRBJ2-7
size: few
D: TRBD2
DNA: TGTGCCAGCAGCTTATCCCCTAGCGGGAGGGGTGAGCAGTACTTC
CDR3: CASSLSPSGRGEQYF

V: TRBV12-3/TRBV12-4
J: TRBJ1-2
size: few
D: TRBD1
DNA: TGTGCCACCGGGACAGCCTATGGCTACACCTTC
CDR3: CATGTAYGYTF

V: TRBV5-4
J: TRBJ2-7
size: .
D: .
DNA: TGTGCCAGCAGCCCCTTGGGGACATCCTACGAGCAGTACTTC
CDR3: CASSPLGTSYEQYF

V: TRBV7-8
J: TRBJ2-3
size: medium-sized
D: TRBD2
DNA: TGTGCCAGCAGCCCCAGAAATAGCGGGACAGATACGCAGTATTTT
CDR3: CASSPRNSGTDTQYF

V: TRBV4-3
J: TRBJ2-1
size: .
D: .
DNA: TGCGCCAGCAGCCAAGATCGTTCATCAGGAGGTCGCGAGCAGTTCTTC
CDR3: CASSQDRSSGGREQFF

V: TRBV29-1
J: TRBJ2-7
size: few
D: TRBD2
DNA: TGCAGCGTAGGACTAGCGGGAGTTCATGAGCAGTACTTC
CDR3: CSVGLAGVHEQYF

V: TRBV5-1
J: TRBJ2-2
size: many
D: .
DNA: TGCGCCAGCAGTTGGTCCGGGGAGCTGTTTTTT
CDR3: CASSWSGELFF

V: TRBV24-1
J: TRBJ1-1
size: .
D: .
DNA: TGTGCCACCAGCGGTGGGGGGCCCTCGGACACTGAAGCTTTCTTT
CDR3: CATSGGGPSDTEAFF

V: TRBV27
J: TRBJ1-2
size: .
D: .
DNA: TGTGCCAGCAGCCTCCGGGGTGGGGGTACGGACGGCTACACCTTC
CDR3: CASSLRGGGTDGYTF

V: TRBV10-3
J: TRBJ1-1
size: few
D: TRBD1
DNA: TGTGCCATCAGCCCTCGGACAGGGGACACTGAAGCTTTCTTT
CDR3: CAISPRTGDTEAFF

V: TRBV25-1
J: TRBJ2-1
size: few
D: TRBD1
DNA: TGTGCCAGCAGTGCGATGGGACAGCTCATTCCGGGTGACGAGCAGTTCTTC
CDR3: CASSAMGQLIPGDEQFF

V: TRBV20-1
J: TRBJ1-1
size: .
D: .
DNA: TGCAGTGCTAGAGGGTATAGGGCCTTTGGCACTGAAGCTTTCTTT
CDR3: CSARGYRAFGTEAFF